One and the same sample provided the 2 T cell receptor beta chains below, sequenced in a study of OX40 agonist ivuxolimab in advanced cancers. Clones were sequenced by immunoSEQ multiplex PCR, and TCRdb holds only the in-frame ones, with some missing. In the table there are around 70,000 clones, roughly four fifths of which are singletons. Sequenced material: CD4+ or CD8+ T cells sorted from blood, taken in a trial of the OX40 agonist ivuxolimab. The source is an adult with an advanced solid tumor such as melanoma, head and neck, liver or kidney cancer.

The CDR3 region is CASTPGQELDTQYF. In DNA, the CDR3 is TGCGCCTCTACTCCGGGACAGGAATTGGATACGCAGTATTTT. The chain links TRBV5-1 to TRBJ2-3, with 8 bases aligning to TRBD1. The germline V gene has CDR1 SGHRS and CDR2 YFSETQ. With V trimmed by 10 bases and J by 6 bases, 13 bases remained unmatched. There are 14 residues in the CDR3.

V is TRBV28 and J is TRBJ2-7; D not resolved. Trimming took off 4 bases at V and 2 bases at J, with 6 bases between the two ends. The CDR3 has 12 residues. Per germline, CDR1 MDHEN and CDR2 SYDVKM. The CDR3 reads CASSSVTYEQYF. The CDR3 DNA reads as TGTGCCAGCAGTTCTGTGACCTACGAGCAGTACTTC.